The source of this T cell receptor (beta chain) is a study of CD8+CD57+ T cells in acquired aplastic anemia (dated by TCRdb to between 2018 and 2020). About the study as a whole: A mean of roughly 3.2 ug of DNA, ranging from roughly 0.2 to 27.4 ug, was extracted from sorted CD4+ and CD8+ cells. Healthy donor samples averaged roughly 9.8 million reads for CD4+ and roughly 11 million for CD8+ cells. On the study overall, not on this receptor specifically: Although twenty-nine CD8+ CDR3 sequences were shared by patients and controls, these sequences appeared highly expressed in patients and within the immunodominant clones of patients. Patients and healthy controls showed no significant difference in CD8+ Simpson's diversity (P=0.060).

Genomic DNA served as template for TCR beta VDJ combination and CDR3 sequence profiling. TCR repertoire sequencing was run on an Illumina HiSeq 2000. As for how the authors treated the data: Repertoires were assessed using TRBV/TRBJ rearrangement plots, CDR3 size and DJ length profiles, and Simpson's diversity index. The most abundant DNA sequence in the deep sequencing data was defined as the immunodominant clone. CDR3 amino acid sequences were screened for sharing across subjects and compared with published repertoires and the VDJdb database. The public sequencing data were trimmed at Q25 with fastp and processed into clonotypes with MiXCR by TCRdb, which kept only in-frame beta chains. Every CDR3 protein is listed once, alongside the most common genes and DNA of its rows. Here the V and J calls rest on TCRdb's processing, not on the authors' analysis. The sample yields tens of thousands of distinct CDR3 sequences; 76% were counted once. Over 20% of the sample is in the top ten clones.

TCR repertoires of sorted CD4+ and CD8+ blood T cells from severe aplastic anemia patients and healthy subjects were deep-sequenced in the study. Ficoll-Paque density gradient centrifugation was used to isolate peripheral blood mononuclear cells. Before DNA was extracted, CD4+ and CD8+ T cells were sorted using either FACS or magnetic beads. As to this clonotype: Its specific antigen is unknown. No clone much larger than this one lies a single base away; base qualities are absent.

The receptor was derived from a human donor in good health, serving as a control. Sequencing input: sorted CD4+, CD8+, or CD8+CD57+ T cells (not recorded which) from PBMCs.

The CDR3 in this case is CAISEGGLAEKLFF. The sequenced DNA is TGTGCCATCAGTGAAGGAGGGTTAGCTGAAAAACTGTTTTTT. In this chain, TRBV10-3 is recombined with TRBJ1-4, with an unclear D gene assignment. V drops 3 bases and J drops 7 bases, leaving 12 bases in between. Per the germline V gene, ENHRY is the CDR1 and SYGVKD is the CDR2. Measured from the cysteine to the phenylalanine, the CDR3 is 14 residues long. The read is trimmed to its CDR3 DNA, 42 bases read in frame from base 1.